Described below is a single TCR beta chain sequence and its context. This sample is drawn from a study of T cell changes during pregnancy in multiple sclerosis. The assay was immunoSEQ multiplex PCR, and TCRdb's table has in-frame clones only and misses some. The sample lists about 42,000 clones; roughly 96% were seen once. Per germline, CDR1 SNHLY and CDR2 FYNNEI. V lost 6 bases, J lost 1 base, and 2 bases stayed unmatched. This CDR3 comprises 15 residues. This TCR came from a female donor with multiple sclerosis, enrolled in a pregnancy study. The sequences come from peripheral blood, collected in the second trimester of pregnancy. The chain links TRBV2 to TRBJ2-7; 14 nucleotides line up with TRBD2. CDR3 region: CASSGLAGGSYEQYF. CDR3 sequence (DNA): TGTGCCAGCAGCGGACTAGCGGGAGGTTCCTACGAGCAGTACTTC.